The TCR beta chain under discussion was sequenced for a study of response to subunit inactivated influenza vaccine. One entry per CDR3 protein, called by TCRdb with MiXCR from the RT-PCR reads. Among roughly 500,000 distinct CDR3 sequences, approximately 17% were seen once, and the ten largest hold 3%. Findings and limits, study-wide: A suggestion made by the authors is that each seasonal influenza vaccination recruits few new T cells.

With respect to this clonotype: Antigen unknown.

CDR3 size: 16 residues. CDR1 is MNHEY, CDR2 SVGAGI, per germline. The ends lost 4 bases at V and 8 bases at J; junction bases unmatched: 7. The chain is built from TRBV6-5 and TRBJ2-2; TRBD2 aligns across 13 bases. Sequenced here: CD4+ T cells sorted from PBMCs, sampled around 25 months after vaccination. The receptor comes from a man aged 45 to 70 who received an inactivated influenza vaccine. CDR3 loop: CASSWRLAGGLGELFF. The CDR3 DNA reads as TGTGCCAGCAGTTGGAGACTAGCGGGAGGATTGGGGGAGCTGTTTTTT.